The clone carrying this T cell receptor (beta chain) occurred a few times. Its specificity is unknown. The data are from a study of naive and memory T cell subsets. Findings of the study overall: TCR transcript changes with activation or differentiation may affect this RNA method.

Ligated cDNA underwent four rounds of PCR with nested alpha and beta constant region primers and SP2. MiXCR, run by TCRdb on the 5' RACE reads, gives a single entry per CDR3 protein. The table lists 55,000 to 70,000 distinct CDR3 sequences, 5.5% to 8.5% of them singletons, with 9.7% in the top ten. TCR cDNA received a 3' ligated oligonucleotide that carried a UMI. Whole blood, 2.5 ml, came from adult healthy volunteers. Cells were not sorted; total RNA input targeted about 1 to 1,100 ng. The CDR3 covers 16 residues. After removal of 1 base from V and 5 bases from J, the junction contained 10 bases not matched to a gene.

The clonotype comes from a male donor in good health. The rearrangement uses TRBV12-3 or TRBV12-4 and TRBJ2-7, with TRBD1 matching 8 bases. Here the CDR3 DNA reads TGTGCCAGCAGTTTAGGGATCGGGACAGGTGAAGACGAGCAGTACTTC. As protein: CASSLGIGTGEDEQYF.